This T cell receptor (beta chain) was found in a study of cytomegalovirus exposure and HLA in healthy donors. The PCR had 60 Vbeta and 13 Jbeta primers. Only in-frame clones appear in the TCRdb table, and some are missing; sequencing was by immunoSEQ multiplex PCR. In the table there are approximately 150,000 clones, approximately 82% of which are singletons. Note on this clone: What it binds is not known.

Germline lookup yields CDR1 SGHAT and CDR2 FQNNGV. The V gene lost 2 bases and the J gene lost 2 bases, with 11 bases spanning the gap. The CDR3 totals 15 residues. Study-level results: About 150 TCR beta chains were listed as cytomegalovirus-associated.

The chain combines TRBV11-2 with TRBJ2-3, with a possible D match to TRBD1 (5 bases). Sequencing was carried out using PBMCs. This TCR was recovered from a man aged 18 to 29 in good health and CMV-seropositive. The DNA for the CDR3 is TGTGCCAGCAGCTTATACGGCGGACACACAGATACGCAGTATTTT. The encoded protein is CASSLYGGHTDTQYF.